Listed below are T cell receptor beta chains from one sample, sequenced in a study of neoadjuvant nivolumab and ipilimumab in lung cancer. The repertoire was sequenced with immunoSEQ multiplex PCR; TCRdb's copy has only in-frame clones and lacks some. This table holds fewer than 10,000 clones, 75% to 85% found once. The sequences come from adjacent normal lung tissue, collected after neoadjuvant nivolumab, alone or with ipilimumab, at or shortly before surgery. All receptors derive from an adult with non-small cell lung cancer. Both conserved end residues are trimmed from each CDR3. D genes are given only for firm matches. A clone size is listed for some rows: how often the clone was seen (once, few, many), or a class if it is expanded.

V	D	size	J	length	CDR3
TRBV7-9	TRBD1	-	TRBJ2-5	12	ASSPRTGEETQY
TRBV6-5	TRBD1	-	TRBJ2-1	12	ASSNRGSYNEQF
TRBV6-5	-	-	TRBJ2-1	12	ASSYLGQYNEQF
TRBV14	-	-	TRBJ1-3	12	ASSPRISGNTIY
TRBV7-7	TRBD1	-	TRBJ2-2	15	ASSPGPGQGNTGELF
TRBV30	-	-	TRBJ1-5	15	AWSVTLRGWDNQPQH
TRBV27	TRBD2	medium-sized	TRBJ2-5	13	ASSSSVGTKETQY
TRBV18	-	-	TRBJ1-4	12	ASSGARTEEKLF
TRBV5-6	TRBD1	few	TRBJ2-5	16	ASSLFWTPGQLQETQY
TRBV6-6	TRBD1	-	TRBJ1-1	12	ASSYSPGQVLAF
TRBV13	TRBD1	-	TRBJ1-1	12	ASSLTGGSTEAF
TRBV20-1	TRBD1	-	TRBJ1-1	9	SAAGGTEAF
TRBV27	-	-	TRBJ2-7	11	ASKMTGNYEQY